This T cell receptor beta chain originates from a study of type 1 and type 2 diabetes patients. Study background: The cohort mixed type 1 diabetes, type 2 diabetes and nondiabetic donors.

As to this clonotype: This could be a read error, since a much larger clone is one nucleotide away.

Trimming removed 3 bases at V and 5 bases at J, with 8 bases between. Germline loops: CDR1 ENHRY, CDR2 SYGVKD. This CDR3 is 12 amino acids long. Genomic DNA was the PCR template. The TCR beta CDR3 region was amplified using 30 forward and 13 reverse primers. TCRdb fed the multiplex PCR reads into MiXCR, producing one record per CDR3 protein. Here the sample spans fewer than 350,000 distinct CDR3 sequences, roughly 50% being singletons. The chain combines TRBV10-3 with TRBJ2-7; D could derive from TRBD1 or TRBD2 (5 bases each). The receptor was isolated from a man between 18 and 29 years old with type 2 diabetes. Sequencing was performed on peripheral blood mononuclear cells (PBMCs). The CDR3 is CAISDRDDEQYF. In nucleotides, the CDR3 is TGTGCCATCAGTGACAGGGACGACGAGCAGTACTTC.